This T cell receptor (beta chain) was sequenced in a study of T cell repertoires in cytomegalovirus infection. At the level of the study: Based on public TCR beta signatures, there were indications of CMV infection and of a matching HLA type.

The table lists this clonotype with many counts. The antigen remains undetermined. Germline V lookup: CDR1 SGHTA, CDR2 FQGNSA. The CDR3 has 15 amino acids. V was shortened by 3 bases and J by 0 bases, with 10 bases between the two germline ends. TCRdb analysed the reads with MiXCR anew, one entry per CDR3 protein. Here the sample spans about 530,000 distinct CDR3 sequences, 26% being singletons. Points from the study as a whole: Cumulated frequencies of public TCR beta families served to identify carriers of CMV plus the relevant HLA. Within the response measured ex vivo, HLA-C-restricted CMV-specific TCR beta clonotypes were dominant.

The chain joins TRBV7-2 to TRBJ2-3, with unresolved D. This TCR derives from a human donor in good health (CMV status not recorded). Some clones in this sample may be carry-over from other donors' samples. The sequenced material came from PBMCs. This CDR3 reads CASSFESTSTDTQYF. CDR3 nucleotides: TGTGCCAGCAGCTTCGAATCCACTAGCACAGATACGCAGTATTTT.